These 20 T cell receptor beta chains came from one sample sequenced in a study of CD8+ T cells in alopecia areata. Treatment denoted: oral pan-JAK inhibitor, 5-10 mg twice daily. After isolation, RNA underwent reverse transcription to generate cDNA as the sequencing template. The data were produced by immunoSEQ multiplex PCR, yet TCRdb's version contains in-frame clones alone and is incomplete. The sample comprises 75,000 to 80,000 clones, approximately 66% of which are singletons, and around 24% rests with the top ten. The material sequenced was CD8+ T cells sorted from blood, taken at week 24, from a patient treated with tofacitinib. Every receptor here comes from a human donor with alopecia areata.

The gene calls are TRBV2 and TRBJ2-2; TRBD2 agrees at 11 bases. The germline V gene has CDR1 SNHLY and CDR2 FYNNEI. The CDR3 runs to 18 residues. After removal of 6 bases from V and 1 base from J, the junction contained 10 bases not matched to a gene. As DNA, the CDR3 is TGTGCCAGCAGCCCCGGGACTAGCGGAATCCTGAACACCGGGGAGCTGTTTTTT. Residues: CASSPGTSGILNTGELFF.

This CDR3 reads CASSFSSNQPQHF. The CDR3 region has the DNA TGTGCCAGCAGCTTCAGTAGCAATCAGCCCCAGCATTTT. This sequence joins TRBV7-9 and TRBJ1-5; no reliable D call. There are 13 residues in the CDR3. The V and J ends lost 3 bases and 0 bases respectively, with 3 bases between them. Germline assignment: CDR1 SEHNR and CDR2 FQNEAQ (reference sequence).

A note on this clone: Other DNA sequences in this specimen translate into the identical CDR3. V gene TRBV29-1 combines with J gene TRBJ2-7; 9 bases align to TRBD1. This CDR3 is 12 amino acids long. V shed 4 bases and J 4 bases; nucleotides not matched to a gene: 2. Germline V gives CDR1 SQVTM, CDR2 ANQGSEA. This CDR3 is CSVGQGEYEQYF. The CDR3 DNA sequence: TGCAGCGTTGGACAGGGGGAATACGAGCAGTACTTC.

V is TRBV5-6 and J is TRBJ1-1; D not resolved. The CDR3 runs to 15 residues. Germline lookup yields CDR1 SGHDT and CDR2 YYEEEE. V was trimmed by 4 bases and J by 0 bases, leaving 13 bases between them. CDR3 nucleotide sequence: TGTGCCAGCAGCCGGCCAATGACGATGAACACTGAAGCTTTCTTT. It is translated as CASSRPMTMNTEAFF.

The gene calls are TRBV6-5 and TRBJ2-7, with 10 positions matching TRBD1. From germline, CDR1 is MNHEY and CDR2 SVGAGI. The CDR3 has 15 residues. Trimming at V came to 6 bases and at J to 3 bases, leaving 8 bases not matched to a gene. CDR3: CASSLGGQGLYEQYF. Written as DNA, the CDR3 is TGTGCCAGCAGCCTGGGGGGACAGGGGCTCTACGAGCAGTACTTC.

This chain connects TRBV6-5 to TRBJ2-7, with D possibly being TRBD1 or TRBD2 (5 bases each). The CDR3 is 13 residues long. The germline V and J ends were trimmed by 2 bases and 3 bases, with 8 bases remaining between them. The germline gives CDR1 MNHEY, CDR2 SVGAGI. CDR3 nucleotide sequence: TGTGCCAGCAGTTACAGAGGGGACTACGAGCAGTACTTC. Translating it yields CASSYRGDYEQYF.

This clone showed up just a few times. CDR3 sequence reads: CASSLFNVGWWSTGLNNEQFF. The CDR3 DNA sequence: TGTGCCAGCAGTTTATTCAATGTAGGGTGGTGGTCGACGGGTCTAAACAATGAGCAGTTCTTC. V usage is TRBV28 and J usage is TRBJ2-1, with D uncertain. This CDR3 contains 21 residues. V was shortened by 1 base and J by 5 bases, with 30 bases between the two germline ends. CDR1 is MDHEN, CDR2 SYDVKM, per germline.

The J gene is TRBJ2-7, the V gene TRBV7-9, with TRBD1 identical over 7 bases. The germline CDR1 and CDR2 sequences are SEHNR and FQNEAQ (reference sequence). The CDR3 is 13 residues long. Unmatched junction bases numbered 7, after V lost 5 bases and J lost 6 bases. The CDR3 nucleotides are TGTGCCAGCAGCACCGGGACAGTAGCCGAGCAGTACTTC. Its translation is CASSTGTVAEQYF.

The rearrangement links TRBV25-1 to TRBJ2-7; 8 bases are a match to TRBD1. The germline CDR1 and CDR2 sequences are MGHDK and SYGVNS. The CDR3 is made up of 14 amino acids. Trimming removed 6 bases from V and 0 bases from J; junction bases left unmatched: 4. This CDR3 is CASSDRGRSYEQYF. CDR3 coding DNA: TGTGCCAGCAGCGACAGGGGTCGCTCCTACGAGCAGTACTTC.

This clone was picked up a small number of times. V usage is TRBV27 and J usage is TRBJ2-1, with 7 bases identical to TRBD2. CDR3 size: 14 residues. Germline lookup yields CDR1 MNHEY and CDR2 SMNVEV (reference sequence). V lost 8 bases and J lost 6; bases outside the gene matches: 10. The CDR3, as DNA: TGTGCCAGCGCGGCGGGAGCAACAGCCAATGAGCAGTTCTTC. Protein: CASAAGATANEQFF.

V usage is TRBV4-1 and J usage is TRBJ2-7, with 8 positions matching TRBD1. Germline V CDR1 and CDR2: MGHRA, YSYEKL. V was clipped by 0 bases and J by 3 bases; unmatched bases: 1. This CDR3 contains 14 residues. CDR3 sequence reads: CASSQEDRDYEQYF. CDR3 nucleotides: TGCGCCAGCAGCCAAGAGGACAGGGACTACGAGCAGTACTTC.

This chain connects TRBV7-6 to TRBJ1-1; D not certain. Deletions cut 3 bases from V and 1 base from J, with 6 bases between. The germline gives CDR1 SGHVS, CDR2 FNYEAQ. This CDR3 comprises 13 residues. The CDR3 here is CASSFRENTEAFF. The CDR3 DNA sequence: TGTGCCAGCAGCTTCCGGGAGAACACTGAAGCTTTCTTT.

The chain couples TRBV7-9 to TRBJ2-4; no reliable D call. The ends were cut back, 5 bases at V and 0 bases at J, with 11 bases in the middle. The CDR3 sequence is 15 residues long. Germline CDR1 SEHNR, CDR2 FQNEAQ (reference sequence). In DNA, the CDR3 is TGTGCCAGCAGCCACCCTATTGTAGCCAAAAACATTCAGTACTTC. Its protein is CASSHPIVAKNIQYF. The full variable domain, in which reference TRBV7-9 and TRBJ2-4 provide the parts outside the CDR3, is DTGVSQNPRHKITKRGQNVTFRCDPISEHNRLYWYRQTLGQGPEFLTYFQNEAQLEKSRLLSDRFSAERPKGSFSTLEIQRTEQGDSAMYLCASSHPIVAKNIQYFGAGTRLSVL.

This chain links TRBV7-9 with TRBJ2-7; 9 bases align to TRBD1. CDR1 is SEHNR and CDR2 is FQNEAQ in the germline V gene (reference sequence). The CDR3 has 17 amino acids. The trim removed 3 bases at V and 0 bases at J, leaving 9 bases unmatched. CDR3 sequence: CASSFGPGQGDSYEQYF. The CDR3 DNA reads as TGTGCCAGCAGCTTTGGACCGGGACAGGGTGACTCCTACGAGCAGTACTTC.

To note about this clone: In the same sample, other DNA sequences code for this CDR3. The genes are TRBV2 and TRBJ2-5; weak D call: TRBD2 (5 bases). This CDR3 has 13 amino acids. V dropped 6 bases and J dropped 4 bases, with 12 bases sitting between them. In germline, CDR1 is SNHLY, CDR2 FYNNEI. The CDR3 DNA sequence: TGTGCCAGCAGCCTTCGGGGAGTAGAGACCCAGTACTTC. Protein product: CASSLRGVETQYF.

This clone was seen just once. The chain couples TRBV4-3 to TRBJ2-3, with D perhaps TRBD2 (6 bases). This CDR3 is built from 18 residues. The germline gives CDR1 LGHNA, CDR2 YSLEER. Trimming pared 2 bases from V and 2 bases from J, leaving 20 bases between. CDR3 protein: CASSQLTPTRLITDTQYF. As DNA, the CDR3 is TGCGCCAGCAGCCAACTAACTCCGACTAGGCTAATCACAGATACGCAGTATTTT.

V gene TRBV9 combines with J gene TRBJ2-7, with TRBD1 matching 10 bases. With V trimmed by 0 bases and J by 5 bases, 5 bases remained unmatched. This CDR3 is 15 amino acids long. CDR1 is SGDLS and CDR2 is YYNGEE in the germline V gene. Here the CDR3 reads CASSVEGQGRNEQYF. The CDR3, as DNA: TGTGCCAGCAGCGTAGAGGGACAGGGGAGAAACGAGCAGTACTTC.

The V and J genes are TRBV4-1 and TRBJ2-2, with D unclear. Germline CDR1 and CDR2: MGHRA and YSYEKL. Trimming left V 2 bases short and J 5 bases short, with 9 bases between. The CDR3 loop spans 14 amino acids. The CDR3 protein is CASSQPSETGELFF. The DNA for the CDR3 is TGCGCCAGCAGCCAACCATCCGAGACCGGGGAGCTGTTTTTT.

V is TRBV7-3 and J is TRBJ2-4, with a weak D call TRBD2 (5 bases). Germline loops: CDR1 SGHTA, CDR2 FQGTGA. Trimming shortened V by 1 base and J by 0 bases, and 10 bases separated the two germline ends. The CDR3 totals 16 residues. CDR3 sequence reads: CASSLKSGIAKNIQYF. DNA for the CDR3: TGTGCCAGCAGCTTAAAGTCCGGGATAGCCAAAAACATTCAGTACTTC.

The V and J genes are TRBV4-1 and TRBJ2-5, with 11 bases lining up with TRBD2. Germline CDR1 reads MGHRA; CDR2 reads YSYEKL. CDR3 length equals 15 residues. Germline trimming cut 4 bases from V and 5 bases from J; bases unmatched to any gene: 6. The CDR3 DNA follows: TGCGCCAGCAGCCCCGTAGCGGGGGGGCTGGAGACCCAGTACTTC. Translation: CASSPVAGGLETQYF.